The present TCR beta chain was sequenced within a study of monozygotic twins with inflammatory bowel disease. TCRdb re-called the 5' RACE reads; every CDR3 protein appears as one record, without DNA. The sample holds nearly 450,000 distinct CDR3 sequences. Germline V gene lookup returns CDR1 LGHNT and CDR2 FRNRAP. There are 16 residues in the CDR3. This sequence joins TRBV12-5 and TRBJ2-1. The sequencing input was blood. The TCR was taken from a human donor with ulcerative colitis or Crohn's disease, or a healthy co-twin of an affected twin (not recorded which). The CDR3 loop is CASGLNLDRSYNEQFF.